This T cell receptor beta chain stems from a study of cytomegalovirus exposure and HLA in healthy donors. Primers included in the PCR were 60 Vbeta and 13 Jbeta primers. TCRdb's copy holds only in-frame clones and misses some; the assay was immunoSEQ multiplex PCR. In the table there are more than 80,000 clones, about 70% of which are singletons. Germline assignment: CDR1 SGHNT and CDR2 YYREEE (reference sequence). This CDR3 has 15 amino acids. The J segment lost 9 bases and the V segment lost 4 bases, leaving 12 bases of the junction unmatched. The chain links TRBV5-4 to TRBJ2-3; 9 bases align to TRBD1. This sequence was found in a human donor in good health. The specimen was PBMCs. The CDR3 coding sequence is TGTGCCAGCAGCCCGTCCCGGGACAGGGAACAAACGCAGTATTTT. Its protein product is CASSPSRDREQTQYF.